The T cell receptor (beta chain) described here comes from a study of blood T cell repertoires in COVID-19. Study details: Acute-phase and convalescent COVID-19 samples originated in the United States, Italy and Spain. PBMCs, B-cell-depleted T cells, or T cells were the source of the cDNA or gDNA that made up the material.

Produced via immunoSEQ multiplex PCR; TCRdb's table is partial and in-frame only. The sample consists of about 130,000 clones, approximately 85% of them appearing once. Trimming at V came to 1 base and at J to 8 bases, leaving 4 bases not matched to a gene. Germline V gives CDR1 MNHEY, CDR2 SVGAGI. The CDR3 has 14 amino acids. Specimen: peripheral blood. This TCR was recovered from a woman older than 75 with COVID-19, enrolled during active disease. The V and J genes are TRBV6-5 and TRBJ2-7, with 11 bases lining up with TRBD2. CDR3 amino acids: CASSYYTSGSQQYF. The CDR3, as DNA: TGTGCCAGCAGTTACTACACTAGCGGGAGTCAGCAGTACTTC.